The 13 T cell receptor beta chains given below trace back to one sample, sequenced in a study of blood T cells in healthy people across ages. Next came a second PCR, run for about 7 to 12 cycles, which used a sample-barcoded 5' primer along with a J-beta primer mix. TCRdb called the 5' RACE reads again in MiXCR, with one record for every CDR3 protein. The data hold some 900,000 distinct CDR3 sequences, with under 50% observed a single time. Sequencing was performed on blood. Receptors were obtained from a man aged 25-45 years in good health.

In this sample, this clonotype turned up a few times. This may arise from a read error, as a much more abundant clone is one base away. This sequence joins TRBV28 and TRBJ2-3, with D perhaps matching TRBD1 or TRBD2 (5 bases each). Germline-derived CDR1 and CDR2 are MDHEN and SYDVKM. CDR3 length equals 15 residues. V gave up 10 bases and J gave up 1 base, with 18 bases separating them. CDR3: CATNRGRARTDTQYF. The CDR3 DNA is TGTGCCACCAACCGGGGACGAGCCCGCACAGATACGCAGTATTTT.

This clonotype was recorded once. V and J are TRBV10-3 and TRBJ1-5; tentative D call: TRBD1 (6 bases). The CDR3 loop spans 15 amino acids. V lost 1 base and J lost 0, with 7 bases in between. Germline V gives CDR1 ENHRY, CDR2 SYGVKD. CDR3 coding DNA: TGTGCCATCAGTGAGTACAGGGATAGCAATCAGCCCCAGCATTTT. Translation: CAISEYRDSNQPQHF.

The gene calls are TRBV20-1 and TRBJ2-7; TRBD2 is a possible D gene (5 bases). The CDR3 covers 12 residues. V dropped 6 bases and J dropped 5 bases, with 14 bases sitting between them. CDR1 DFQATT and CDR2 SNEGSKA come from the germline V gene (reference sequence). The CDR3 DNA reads TGCAGTGCCACCCCCTCGGGGAACGAGCAGTACTTC. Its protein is CSATPSGNEQYF.

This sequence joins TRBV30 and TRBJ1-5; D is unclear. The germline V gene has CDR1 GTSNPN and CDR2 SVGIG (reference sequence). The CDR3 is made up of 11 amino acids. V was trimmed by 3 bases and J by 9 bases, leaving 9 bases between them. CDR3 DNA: TGTGCCTGGAGCGCCGAAGGGCCCCAGCATTTT. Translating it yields CAWSAEGPQHF.

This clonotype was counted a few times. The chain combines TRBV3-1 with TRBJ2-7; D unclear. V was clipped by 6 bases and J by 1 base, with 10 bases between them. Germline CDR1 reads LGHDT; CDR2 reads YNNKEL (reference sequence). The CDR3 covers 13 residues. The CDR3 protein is CASSRPQSYEQYF. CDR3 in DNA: TGTGCCAGCAGTCGACCACAGTCCTACGAGCAGTACTTC.

The CDR3 here is CASSMGSTTGEQYF. CDR3 bases: TGTGCCAGTAGTATGGGTTCCACTACTGGCGAGCAGTACTTC. The rearrangement links TRBV19 to TRBJ2-5; D is uncertain. The DNA end lines up better with TRBJ2-7; the J call may be wrong. This CDR3 comprises 14 residues. Germline-derived CDR1 and CDR2 are LNHDA and SQIVND (reference sequence).

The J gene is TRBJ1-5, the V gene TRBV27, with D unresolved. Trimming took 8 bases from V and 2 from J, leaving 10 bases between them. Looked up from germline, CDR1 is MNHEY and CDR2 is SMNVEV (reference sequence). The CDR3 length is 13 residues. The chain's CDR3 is CASRVKGNQPQHF. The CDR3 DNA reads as TGTGCCAGCCGGGTTAAGGGCAATCAGCCCCAGCATTTT.

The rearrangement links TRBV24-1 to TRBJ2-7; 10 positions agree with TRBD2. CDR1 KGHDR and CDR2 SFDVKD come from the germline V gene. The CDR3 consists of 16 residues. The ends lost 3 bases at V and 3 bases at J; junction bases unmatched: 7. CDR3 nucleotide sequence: TGTGCCACCAGTGATGCCGGGACTAGCGAACTCTACGAGCAGTACTTC. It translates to CATSDAGTSELYEQYF.

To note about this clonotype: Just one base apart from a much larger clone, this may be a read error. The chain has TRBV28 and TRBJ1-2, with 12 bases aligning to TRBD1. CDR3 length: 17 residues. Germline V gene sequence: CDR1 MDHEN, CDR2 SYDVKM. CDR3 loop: CASSLTGQGASNYGYAF. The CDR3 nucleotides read TGTGCCAGCAGTTTAACGGGACAGGGGGCATCTAACTATGGCTACGCCTTC.

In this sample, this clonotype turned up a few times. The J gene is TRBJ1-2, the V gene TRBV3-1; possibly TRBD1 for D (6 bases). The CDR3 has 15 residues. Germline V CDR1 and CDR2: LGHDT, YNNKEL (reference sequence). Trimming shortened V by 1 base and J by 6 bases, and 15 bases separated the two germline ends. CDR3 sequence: CASSQVSGVLDGYTF. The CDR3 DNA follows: TGTGCCAGCAGCCAAGTGTCAGGGGTGTTGGATGGCTACACCTTC.

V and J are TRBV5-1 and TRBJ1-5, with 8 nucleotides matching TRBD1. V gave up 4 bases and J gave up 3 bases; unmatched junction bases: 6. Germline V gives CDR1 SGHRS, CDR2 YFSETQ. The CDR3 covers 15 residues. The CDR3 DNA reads TGCGCCAGCAGCGCCGGGACAGGCATCAATCAGCCCCAGCATTTT. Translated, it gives CASSAGTGINQPQHF.

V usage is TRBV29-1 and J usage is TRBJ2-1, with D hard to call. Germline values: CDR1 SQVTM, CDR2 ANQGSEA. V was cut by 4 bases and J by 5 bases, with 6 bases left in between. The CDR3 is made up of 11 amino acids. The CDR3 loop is CSVGVDNEQFF. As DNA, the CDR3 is TGCAGCGTTGGTGTAGACAATGAGCAGTTCTTC.

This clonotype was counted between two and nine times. The DNA of the CDR3 is TGTGCCAGCAGCCCTCGCGTCCTGTGTAGCGGGGGGGCCATTACCTACAATGAGCAGTTCTTC. This gives the protein CASSPRVLCSGGAITYNEQFF. The genes are TRBV6-7 and TRBJ2-1; 11 nucleotides agree with TRBD2. TRBV6-7 is an ORF for which the function is uncertain. CDR3 length: 21 amino acids. J gave up 2 bases and V 6 bases, and 21 bases lay outside the gene matches.